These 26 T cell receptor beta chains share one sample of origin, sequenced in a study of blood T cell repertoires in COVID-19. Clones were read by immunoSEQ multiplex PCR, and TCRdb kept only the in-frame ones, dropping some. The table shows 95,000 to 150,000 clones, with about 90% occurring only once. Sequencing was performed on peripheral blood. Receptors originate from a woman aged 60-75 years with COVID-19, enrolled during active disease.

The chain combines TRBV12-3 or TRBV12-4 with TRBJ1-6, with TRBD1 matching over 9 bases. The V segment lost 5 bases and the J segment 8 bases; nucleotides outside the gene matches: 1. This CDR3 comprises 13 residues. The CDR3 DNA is TGTGCCAGCAGTCGGGACAGGGATTCACCCCTCCACTTT. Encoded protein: CASSRDRDSPLHF.

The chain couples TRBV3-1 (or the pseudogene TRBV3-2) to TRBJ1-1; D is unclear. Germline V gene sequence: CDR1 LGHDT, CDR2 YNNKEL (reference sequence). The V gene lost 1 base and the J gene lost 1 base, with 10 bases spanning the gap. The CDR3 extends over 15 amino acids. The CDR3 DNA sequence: TGTGCCAGCAGCCAAGGGAGCGCCAGGAACACTGAAGCTTTCTTT. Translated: CASSQGSARNTEAFF.

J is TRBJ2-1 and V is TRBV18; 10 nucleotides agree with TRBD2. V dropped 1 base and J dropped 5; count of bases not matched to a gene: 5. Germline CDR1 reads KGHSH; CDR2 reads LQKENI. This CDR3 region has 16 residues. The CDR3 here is CASSPLAGGHNNEQFF. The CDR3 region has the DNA TGTGCCAGCTCACCACTAGCGGGGGGACATAACAATGAGCAGTTCTTC.

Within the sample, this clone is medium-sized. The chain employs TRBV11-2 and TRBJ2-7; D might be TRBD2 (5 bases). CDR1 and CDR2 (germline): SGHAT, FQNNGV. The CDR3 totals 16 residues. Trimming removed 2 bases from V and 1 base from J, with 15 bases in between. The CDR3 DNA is TGTGCCAGCAGCTTAAAGTTTGGACTGCGATCCTACGAGCAGTACTTC. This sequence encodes CASSLKFGLRSYEQYF.

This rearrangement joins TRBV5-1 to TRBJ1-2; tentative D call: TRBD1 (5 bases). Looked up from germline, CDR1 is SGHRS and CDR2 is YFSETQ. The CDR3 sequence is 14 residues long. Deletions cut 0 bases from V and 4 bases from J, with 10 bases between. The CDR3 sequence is CASSLDRNSYGYTF. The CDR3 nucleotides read TGCGCCAGCAGCTTGGACAGGAATTCCTATGGCTACACCTTC.

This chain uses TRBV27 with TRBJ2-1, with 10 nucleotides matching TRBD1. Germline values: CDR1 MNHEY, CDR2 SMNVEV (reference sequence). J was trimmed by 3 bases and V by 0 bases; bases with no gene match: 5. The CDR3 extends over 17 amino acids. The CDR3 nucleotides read TGTGCCAGCAGTTTATCAGGACAGGGGGTCGGCTACAATGAGCAGTTCTTC. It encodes CASSLSGQGVGYNEQFF.

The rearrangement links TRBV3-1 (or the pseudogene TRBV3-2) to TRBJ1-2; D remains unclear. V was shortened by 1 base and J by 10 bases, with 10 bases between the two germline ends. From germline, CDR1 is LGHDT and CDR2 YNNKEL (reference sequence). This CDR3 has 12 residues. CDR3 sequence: CASSQGQATYTF. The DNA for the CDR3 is TGTGCCAGCAGCCAAGGGCAGGCCACCTACACCTTC.

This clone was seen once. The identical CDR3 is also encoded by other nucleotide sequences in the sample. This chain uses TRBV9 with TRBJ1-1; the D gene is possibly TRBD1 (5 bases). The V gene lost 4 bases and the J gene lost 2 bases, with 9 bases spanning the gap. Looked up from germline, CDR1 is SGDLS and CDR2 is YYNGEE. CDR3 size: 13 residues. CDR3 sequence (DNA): TGTGCCAGCAGCCCAAGGGGTAACACTGAAGCTTTCTTT. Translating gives CASSPRGNTEAFF. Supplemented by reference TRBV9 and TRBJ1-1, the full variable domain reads DSGVTQTPKHLITATGQRVTLRCSPRSGDLSVYWYQQSLDQGLQFLIQYYNGEERAKGNILERFSAQQFPDLHSELNLSSLELGDSALYFCASSPRGNTEAFFGQGTRLTVV.

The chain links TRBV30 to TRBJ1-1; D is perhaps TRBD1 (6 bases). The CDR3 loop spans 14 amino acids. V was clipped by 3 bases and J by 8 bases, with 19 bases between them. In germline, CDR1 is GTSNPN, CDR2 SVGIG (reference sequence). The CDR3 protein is CAWRPTGLGKEAFF. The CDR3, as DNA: TGTGCCTGGAGACCAACAGGGCTTGGAAAGGAAGCTTTCTTT. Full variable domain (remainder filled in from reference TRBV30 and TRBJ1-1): SQTIHQWPATLVQPVGSPLSLECTVEGTSNPNLYWYRQAAGRGLQLLFYSVGIGQISSEVPQNLSASRPQDRQFILSSKKLLLSDSGFYLCAWRPTGLGKEAFFGQGTRLTVV.

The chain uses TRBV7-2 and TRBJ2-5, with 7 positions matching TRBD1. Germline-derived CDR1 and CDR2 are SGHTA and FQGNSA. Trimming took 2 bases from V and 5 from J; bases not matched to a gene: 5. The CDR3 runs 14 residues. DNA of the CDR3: TGTGCCAGCAGCTTAAAGGGGGCTATGGAGACCCAGTACTTC. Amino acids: CASSLKGAMETQYF.

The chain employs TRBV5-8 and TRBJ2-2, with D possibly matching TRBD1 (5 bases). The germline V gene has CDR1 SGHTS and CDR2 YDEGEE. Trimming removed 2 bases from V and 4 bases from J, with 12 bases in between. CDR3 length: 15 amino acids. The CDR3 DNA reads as TGTGCCAGCAGCTTTTTGCGGACAACCACCGGGGAGCTGTTTTTT. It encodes CASSFLRTTTGELFF.

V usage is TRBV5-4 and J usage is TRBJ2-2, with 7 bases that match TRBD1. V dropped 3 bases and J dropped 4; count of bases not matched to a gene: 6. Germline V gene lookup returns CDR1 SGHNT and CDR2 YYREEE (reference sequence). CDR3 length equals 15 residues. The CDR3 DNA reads TGTGCCAGCAGCTCGATCGACAGGGCCACCGGGGAGCTGTTTTTT. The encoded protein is CASSSIDRATGELFF.

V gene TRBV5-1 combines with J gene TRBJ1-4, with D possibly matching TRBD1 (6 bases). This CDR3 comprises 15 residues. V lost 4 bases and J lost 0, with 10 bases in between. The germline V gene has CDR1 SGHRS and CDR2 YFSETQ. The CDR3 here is CASSPDSSTNEKLFF. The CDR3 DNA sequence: TGCGCCAGCAGCCCGGACAGCTCAACTAATGAAAAACTGTTTTTT.

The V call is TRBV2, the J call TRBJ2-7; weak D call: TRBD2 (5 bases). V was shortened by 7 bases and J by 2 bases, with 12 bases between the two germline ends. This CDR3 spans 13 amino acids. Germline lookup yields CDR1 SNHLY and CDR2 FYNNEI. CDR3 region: CASTAGPTYEQYF. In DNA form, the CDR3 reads TGTGCCAGCACCGCGGGTCCTACCTACGAGCAGTACTTC.

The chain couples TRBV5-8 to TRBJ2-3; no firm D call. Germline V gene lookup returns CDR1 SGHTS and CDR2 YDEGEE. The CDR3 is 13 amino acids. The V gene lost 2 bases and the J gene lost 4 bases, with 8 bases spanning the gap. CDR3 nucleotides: TGTGCCAGCAGCTTCATTGGAGCAGATACGCAGTATTTT. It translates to CASSFIGADTQYF.

In DNA, the CDR3 is TGCGCCAGCAGCTTAGGAGGGTATCAAGAGACCCAGTACTTC. Translated, it gives CASSLGGYQETQYF. The chain is built from TRBV5-1 and TRBJ2-5; perhaps TRBD2 as D (6 bases). This CDR3 has 14 residues. Trimming shortened V by 2 bases and J by 2 bases, and 10 bases separated the two germline ends. The V gene's germline CDR1 is SGHRS and CDR2 YFSETQ.

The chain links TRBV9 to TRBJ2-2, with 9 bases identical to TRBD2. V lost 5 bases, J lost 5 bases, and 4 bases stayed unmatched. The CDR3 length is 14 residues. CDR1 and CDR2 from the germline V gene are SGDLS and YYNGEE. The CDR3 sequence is CASRAAGGTGELFF. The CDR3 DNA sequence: TGTGCCAGCAGGGCCGCGGGGGGGACCGGGGAGCTGTTTTTT.

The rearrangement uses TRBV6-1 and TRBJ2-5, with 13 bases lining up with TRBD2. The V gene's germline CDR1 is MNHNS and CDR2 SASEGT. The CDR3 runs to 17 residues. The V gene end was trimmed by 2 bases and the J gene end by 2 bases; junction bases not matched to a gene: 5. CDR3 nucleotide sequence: TGTGCCAGCAGTGAAAGGACTAGCGGGGGAATACAAGAGACCCAGTACTTC. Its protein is CASSERTSGGIQETQYF.

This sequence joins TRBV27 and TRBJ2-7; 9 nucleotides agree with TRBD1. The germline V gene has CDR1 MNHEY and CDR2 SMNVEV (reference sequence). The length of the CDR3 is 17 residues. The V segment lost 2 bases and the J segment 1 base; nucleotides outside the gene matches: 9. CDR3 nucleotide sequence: TGTGCCAGCAGTTTAGTCAATTTCGGGACAGGGTCCTACGAGCAGTACTTC. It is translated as CASSLVNFGTGSYEQYF.

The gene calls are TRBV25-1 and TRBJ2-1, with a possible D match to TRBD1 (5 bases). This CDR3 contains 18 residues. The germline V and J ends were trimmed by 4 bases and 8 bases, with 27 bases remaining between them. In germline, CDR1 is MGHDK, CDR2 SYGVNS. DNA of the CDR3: TGTGCCAGCAGTGTCAAGCTGGGCAGGGAAAGGGGTGGCGATGAGCAGTTCTTC. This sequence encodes CASSVKLGRERGGDEQFF.

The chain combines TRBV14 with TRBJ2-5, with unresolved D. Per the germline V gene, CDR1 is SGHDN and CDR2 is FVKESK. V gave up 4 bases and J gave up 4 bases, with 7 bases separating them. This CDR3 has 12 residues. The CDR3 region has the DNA TGTGCCAGCAGCCGCTGGGCAGAGACCCAGTACTTC. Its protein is CASSRWAETQYF.

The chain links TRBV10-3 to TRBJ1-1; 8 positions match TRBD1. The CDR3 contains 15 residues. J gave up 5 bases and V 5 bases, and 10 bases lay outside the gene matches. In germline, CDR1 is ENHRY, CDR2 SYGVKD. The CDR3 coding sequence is TGTGCCATCAGTCCTGGGCAGGGGGCTTTTACTGAAGCTTTCTTT. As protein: CAISPGQGAFTEAFF.

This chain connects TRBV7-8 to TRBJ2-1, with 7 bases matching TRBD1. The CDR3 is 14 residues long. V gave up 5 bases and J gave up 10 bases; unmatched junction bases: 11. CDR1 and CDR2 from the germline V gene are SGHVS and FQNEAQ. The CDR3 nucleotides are TGTGCCAGCAGCCGTCTGCTTATAGGGGGCGAGCAGTTCTTC. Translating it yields CASSRLLIGGEQFF.

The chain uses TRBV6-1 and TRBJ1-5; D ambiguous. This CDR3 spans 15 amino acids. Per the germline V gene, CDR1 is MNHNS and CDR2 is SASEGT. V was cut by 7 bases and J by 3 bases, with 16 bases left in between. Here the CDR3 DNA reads TGTGCCAGCACCAGGTCCGAACGGCTCAATCAGCCCCAGCATTTT. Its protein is CASTRSERLNQPQHF.

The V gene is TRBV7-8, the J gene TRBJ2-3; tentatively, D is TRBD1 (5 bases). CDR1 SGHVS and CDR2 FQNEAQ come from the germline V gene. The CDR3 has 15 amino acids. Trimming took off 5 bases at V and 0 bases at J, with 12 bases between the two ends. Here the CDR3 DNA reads TGTGCCAGCAGCCCGTACCGACAGAGCACAGATACGCAGTATTTT. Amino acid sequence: CASSPYRQSTDTQYF.

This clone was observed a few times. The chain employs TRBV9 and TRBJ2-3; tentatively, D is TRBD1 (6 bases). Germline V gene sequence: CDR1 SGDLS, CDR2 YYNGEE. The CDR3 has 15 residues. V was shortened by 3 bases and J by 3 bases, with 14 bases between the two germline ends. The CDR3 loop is CASSAPGAGTDTQYF. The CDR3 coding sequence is TGTGCCAGCAGCGCCCCAGGGGCTGGGACAGATACGCAGTATTTT.